The present T cell receptor (beta chain) was sequenced within a study of shared clonotypes between healthy human individuals. The V end lost 7 bases, the J end lost 14 bases, and 26 bases lay between the germline ends. Germline V CDR1 and CDR2: MNHNS, SASEGT. The CDR3 is 14 residues long. CD8 cells regarded as naive lacked CD45RO, were positively chosen for CCR7, and omitted terminally differentiated effector memory CD45RA+ cells. Using immunoSEQ multiplex PCR, the repertoire was profiled, and TCRdb retains in-frame clones only, with some absent. The sample lists around 2,000,000 clones, approximately 94% occurring once.

The TCR originated in a man aged 18 to 29 in good health. Some clones in this sample may be carry-over from other donors' samples. The V gene is TRBV6-1, the J gene TRBJ1-2, with a possible D match to TRBD1 (5 bases). The sample taken for sequencing was naive CD8+ T cells from PBMCs. The chain's CDR3 is CASTNLGGGSKRTF. DNA for the CDR3: TGTGCCAGCACCAACCTGGGTGGGGGTAGTAAGAGGACCTTC.